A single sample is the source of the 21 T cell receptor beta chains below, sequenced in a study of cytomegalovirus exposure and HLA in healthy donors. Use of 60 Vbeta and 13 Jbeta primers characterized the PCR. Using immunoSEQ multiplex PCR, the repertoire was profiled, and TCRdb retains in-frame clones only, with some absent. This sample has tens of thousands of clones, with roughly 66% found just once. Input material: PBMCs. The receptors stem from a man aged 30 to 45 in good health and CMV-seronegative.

This CDR3 is CASIQGLENTGELFF. The CDR3 DNA reads as TGTGCCAGCATCCAAGGACTAGAGAACACCGGGGAGCTGTTTTTT. The rearrangement links TRBV2 to TRBJ2-2, with TRBD2 matching 7 bases. This CDR3 is 15 amino acids long. Losses at the gene ends were 7 bases for V and 1 base for J; bases not matched to a gene: 6. Looked up from germline, CDR1 is SNHLY and CDR2 is FYNNEI.

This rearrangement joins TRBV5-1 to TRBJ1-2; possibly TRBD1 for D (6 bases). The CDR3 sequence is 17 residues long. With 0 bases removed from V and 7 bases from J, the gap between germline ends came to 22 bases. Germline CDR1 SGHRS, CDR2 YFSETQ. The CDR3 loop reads CASSLEDRALPACGYTF. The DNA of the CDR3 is TGCGCCAGCAGCTTGGAGGACAGAGCCCTCCCCGCCTGTGGCTACACCTTC.

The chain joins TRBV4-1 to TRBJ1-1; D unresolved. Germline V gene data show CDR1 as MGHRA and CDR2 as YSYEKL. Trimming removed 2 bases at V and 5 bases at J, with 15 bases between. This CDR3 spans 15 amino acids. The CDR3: CASSQPPGEGTEAFF. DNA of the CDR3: TGCGCCAGCAGCCAACCCCCTGGCGAGGGAACTGAAGCTTTCTTT.

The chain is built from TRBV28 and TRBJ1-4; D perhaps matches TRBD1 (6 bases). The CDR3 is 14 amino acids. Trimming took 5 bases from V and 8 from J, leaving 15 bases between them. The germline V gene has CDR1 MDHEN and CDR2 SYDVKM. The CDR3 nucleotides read TGTGCCAGCAGTCGGACAGTCCCGGAGGAAAAACTGTTTTTT. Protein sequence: CASSRTVPEEKLFF.

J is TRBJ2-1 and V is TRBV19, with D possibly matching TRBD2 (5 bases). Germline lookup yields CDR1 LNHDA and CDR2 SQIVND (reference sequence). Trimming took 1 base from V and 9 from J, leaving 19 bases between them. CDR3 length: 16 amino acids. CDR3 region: CASSIVPQVLASEQFF. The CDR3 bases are TGTGCCAGTAGTATAGTCCCCCAGGTTCTAGCCAGTGAGCAGTTCTTC.

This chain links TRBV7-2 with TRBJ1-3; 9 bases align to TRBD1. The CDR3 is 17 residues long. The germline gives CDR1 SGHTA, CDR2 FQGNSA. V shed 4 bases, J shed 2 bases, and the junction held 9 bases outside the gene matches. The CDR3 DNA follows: TGTGCCAGCAGCTCCGGACAGGGGATAATAACTGGAAACACCATATATTTT. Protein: CASSSGQGIITGNTIYF.

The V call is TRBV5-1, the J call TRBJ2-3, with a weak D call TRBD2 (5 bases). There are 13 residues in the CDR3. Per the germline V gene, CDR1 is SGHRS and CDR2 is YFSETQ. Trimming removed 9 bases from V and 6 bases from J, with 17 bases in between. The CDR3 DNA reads TGCGCCACAAAAAGAGGAGGTGGGGATACGCAGTATTTT. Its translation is CATKRGGGDTQYF.

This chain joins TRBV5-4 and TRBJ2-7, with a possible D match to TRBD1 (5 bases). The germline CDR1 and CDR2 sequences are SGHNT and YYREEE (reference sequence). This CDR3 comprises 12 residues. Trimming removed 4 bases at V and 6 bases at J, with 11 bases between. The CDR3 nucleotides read TGTGCCAGCAGCATGGCTCAGGGCGAGCAGTACTTC. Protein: CASSMAQGEQYF.

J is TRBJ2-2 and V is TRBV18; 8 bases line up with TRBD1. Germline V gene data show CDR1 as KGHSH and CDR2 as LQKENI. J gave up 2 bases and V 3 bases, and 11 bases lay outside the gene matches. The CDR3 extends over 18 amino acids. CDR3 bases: TGTGCCAGCTCACCGCGGACAGGGCGGTCGGTAAACACCGGGGAGCTGTTTTTT. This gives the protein CASSPRTGRSVNTGELFF.

The CDR3, as DNA: TGCGCCAGCAGCCAACTCACGGGACTAGTGCGTGAGCAGTACTTC. Its protein product is CASSQLTGLVREQYF. This chain connects TRBV4-1 to TRBJ2-7, with 8 bases fitting TRBD2. Looked up from germline, CDR1 is MGHRA and CDR2 is YSYEKL. Losses at the gene ends were 2 bases for V and 7 bases for J; bases not matched to a gene: 10. The CDR3 loop spans 15 amino acids.

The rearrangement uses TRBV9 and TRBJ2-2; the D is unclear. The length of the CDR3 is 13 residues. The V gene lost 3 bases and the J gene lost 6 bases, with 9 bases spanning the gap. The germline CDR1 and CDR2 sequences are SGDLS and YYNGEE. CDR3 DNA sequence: TGTGCCAGCAGCGCAACAAGTCCCGGGGAGCTGTTTTTT. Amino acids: CASSATSPGELFF.

The CDR3 region is CASSIAGGGDEKLFF. The CDR3 nucleotides read TGTGCCAGTAGTATAGCGGGGGGGGGCGATGAAAAACTGTTTTTT. V is TRBV19 and J is TRBJ1-4, with D possibly matching TRBD1 (6 bases). Germline assignment: CDR1 LNHDA and CDR2 SQIVND (reference sequence). V shed 1 base and J shed 6 bases, with 12 bases lying between them. The CDR3 totals 15 residues.

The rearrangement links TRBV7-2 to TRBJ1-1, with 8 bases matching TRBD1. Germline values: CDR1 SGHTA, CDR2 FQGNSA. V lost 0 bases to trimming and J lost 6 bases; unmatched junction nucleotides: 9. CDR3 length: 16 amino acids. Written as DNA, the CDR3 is TGTGCCAGCAGCTTAGCGCGGTCAGGGGGCCTAGCTGAAGCTTTCTTT. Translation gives CASSLARSGGLAEAFF.

CDR3 in amino acids: CASKLGEVLNTEAFF. The CDR3 coding sequence is TGTGCCAGCAAATTAGGAGAAGTTTTGAACACTGAAGCTTTCTTT. V gene TRBV28 combines with J gene TRBJ1-1; the D is unclear. V lost 7 bases, J lost 0 bases, and 15 bases lay in between. The CDR3 is made up of 15 amino acids. CDR1 is MDHEN, CDR2 SYDVKM, per germline.

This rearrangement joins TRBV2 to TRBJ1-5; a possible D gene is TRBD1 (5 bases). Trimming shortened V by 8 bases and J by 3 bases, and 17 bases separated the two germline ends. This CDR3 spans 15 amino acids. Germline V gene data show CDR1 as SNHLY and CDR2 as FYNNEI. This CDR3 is CASSGVDGLNQPQHF. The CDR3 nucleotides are TGTGCCAGCTCGGGGGTAGACGGACTCAATCAGCCCCAGCATTTT.

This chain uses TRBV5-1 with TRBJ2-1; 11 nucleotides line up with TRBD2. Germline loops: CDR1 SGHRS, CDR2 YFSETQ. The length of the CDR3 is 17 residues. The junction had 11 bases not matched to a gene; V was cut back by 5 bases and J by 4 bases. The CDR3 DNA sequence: TGCGCCAGCAGTAGCGGGGGGGCCTTAGTTGCGTACAATGAGCAGTTCTTC. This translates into CASSSGGALVAYNEQFF.

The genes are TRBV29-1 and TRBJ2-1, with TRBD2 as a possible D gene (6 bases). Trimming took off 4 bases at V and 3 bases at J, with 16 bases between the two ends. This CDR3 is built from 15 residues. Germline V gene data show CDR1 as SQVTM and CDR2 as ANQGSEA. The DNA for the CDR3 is TGCAGCGTTGTGGAGGCGGGGTGGAACTACAATGAGCAGTTCTTC. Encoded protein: CSVVEAGWNYNEQFF.

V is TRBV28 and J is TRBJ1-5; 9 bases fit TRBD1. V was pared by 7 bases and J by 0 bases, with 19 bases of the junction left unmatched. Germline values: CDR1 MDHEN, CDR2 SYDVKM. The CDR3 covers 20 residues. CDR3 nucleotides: TGTGCCAGCACTTCCCCCACCGGGACAGGGATTATAGGTAGCAATCAGCCCCAGCATTTT. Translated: CASTSPTGTGIIGSNQPQHF.

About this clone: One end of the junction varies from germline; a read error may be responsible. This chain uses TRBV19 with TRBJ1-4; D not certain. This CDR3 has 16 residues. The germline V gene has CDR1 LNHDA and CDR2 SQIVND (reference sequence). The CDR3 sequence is CASTISSQAGNEKLFF. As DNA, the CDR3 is TGTGCCAGTACTATATCCTCCCAGGCGGGTAATGAAAAACTGTTTTTT. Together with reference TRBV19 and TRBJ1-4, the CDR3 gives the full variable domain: DGGITQSPKYLFRKEGQNVTLSCEQNLNHDAMYWYRQDPGQGLRLIYYSQIVNDFQKGDIAEGYSVSREKKESFPLTVTSAQKNPTAFYLCASTISSQAGNEKLFFGSGTQLSVL.

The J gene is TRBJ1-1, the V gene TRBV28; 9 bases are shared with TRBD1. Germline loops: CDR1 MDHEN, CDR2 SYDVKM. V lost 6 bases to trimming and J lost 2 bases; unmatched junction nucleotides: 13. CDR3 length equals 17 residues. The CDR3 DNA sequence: TGTGCCAGCAGCCTCGGGACAGGGAAAAAGGGAAACACTGAAGCTTTCTTT. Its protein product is CASSLGTGKKGNTEAFF.

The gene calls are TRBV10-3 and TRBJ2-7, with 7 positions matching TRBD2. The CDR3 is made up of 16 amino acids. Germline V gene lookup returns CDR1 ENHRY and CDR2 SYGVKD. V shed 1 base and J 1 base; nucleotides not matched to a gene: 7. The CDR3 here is CAISELGERGSYEQYF. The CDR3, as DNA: TGTGCCATCAGTGAGTTAGGGGAGCGGGGTTCCTACGAGCAGTACTTC.